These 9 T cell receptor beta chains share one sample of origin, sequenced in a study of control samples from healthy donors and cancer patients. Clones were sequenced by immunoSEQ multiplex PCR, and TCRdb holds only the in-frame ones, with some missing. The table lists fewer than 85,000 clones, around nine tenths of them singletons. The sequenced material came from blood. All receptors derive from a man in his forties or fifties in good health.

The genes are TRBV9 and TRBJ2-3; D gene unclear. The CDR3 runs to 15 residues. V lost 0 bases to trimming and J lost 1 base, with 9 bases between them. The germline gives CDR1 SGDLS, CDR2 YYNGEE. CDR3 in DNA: TGTGCCAGCAGCGTAGTGGGGTTCGGCACAGATACGCAGTATTTT. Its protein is CASSVVGFGTDTQYF. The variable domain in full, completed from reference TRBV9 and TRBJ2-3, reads DSGVTQTPKHLITATGQRVTLRCSPRSGDLSVYWYQQSLDQGLQFLIQYYNGEERAKGNILERFSAQQFPDLHSELNLSSLELGDSALYFCASSVVGFGTDTQYFGPGTRLTVL.

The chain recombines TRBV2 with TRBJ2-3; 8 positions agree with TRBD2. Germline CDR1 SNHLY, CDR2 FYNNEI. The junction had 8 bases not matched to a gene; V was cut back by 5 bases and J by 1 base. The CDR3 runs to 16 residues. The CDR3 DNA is TGTGCCAGCAGTCAACTTAAAGCGGGGGGCACAGATACGCAGTATTTT. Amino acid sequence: CASSQLKAGGTDTQYF. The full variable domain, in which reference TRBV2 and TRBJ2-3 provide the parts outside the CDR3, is EPEVTQTPSHQVTQMGQEVILRCVPISNHLYFYWYRQILGQKVEFLVSFYNNEISEKSEIFDDQFSVERPDGSNFTLKIRSTKLEDSAMYFCASSQLKAGGTDTQYFGPGTRLTVL.

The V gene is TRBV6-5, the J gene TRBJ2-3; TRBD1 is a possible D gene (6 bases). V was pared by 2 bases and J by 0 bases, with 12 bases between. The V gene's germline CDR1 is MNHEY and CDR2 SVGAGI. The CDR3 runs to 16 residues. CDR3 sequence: CASSYGTYSSTDTQYF. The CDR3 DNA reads TGTGCCAGCAGTTACGGGACATACTCTAGCACAGATACGCAGTATTTT.

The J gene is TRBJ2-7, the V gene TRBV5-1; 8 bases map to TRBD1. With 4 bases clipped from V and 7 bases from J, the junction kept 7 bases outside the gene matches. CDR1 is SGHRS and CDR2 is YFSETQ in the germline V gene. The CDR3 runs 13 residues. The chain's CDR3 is CASSADRAGEQYF. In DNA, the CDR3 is TGCGCCAGCAGCGCGGACAGGGCGGGAGAGCAGTACTTC.

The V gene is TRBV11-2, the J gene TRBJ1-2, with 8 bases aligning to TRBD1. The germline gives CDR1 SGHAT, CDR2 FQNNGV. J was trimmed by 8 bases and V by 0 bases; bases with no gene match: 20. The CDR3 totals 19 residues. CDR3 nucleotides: TGTGCCAGCAGCTTAGATCACGGACAGGGAAATAAACCCCCGGGAGGCTACACCTTC. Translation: CASSLDHGQGNKPPGGYTF.

Written as DNA, the CDR3 is TGTGCCAGTTCCCGAGGGGCGGAGGATACGCAGTATTTT. Amino acids: CASSRGAEDTQYF. This sequence joins TRBV11-3 and TRBJ2-3; either TRBD1 or TRBD2 may fit D (5 bases each). CDR3 size: 13 residues. V shed 9 bases and J shed 6 bases, with 16 bases lying between them. Germline values: CDR1 SGHNT, CDR2 YENEEA.

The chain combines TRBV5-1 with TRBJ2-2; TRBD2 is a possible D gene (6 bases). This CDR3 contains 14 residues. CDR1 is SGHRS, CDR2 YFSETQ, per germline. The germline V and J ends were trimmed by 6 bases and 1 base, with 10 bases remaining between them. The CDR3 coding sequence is TGCGCCAGCAAAAGGCGGGAGAACACCGGGGAGCTGTTTTTT. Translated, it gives CASKRRENTGELFF.

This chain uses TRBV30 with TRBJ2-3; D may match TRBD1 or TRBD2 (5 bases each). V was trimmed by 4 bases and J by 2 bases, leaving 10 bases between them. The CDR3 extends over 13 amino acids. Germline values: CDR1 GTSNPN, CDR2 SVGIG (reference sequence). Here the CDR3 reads CAWNGAYTDTQYF. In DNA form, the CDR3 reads TGTGCCTGGAACGGGGCTTACACAGATACGCAGTATTTT.

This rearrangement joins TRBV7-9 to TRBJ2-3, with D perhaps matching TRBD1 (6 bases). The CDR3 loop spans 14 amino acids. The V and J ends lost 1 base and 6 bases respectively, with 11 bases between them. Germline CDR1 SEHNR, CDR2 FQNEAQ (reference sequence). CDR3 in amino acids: CASSLDRDGDTQYF. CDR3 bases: TGTGCCAGCAGCTTAGACAGGGACGGGGATACGCAGTATTTT.